In its sample, the clone carrying this TCR beta chain was seen once. Assay: immunoSEQ multiplex PCR; the TCRdb copy retains only in-frame clones and omits some. The data contain about 960,000 clones, about three quarters of them singletons. These data are taken from a study of shared clonotypes between healthy human individuals. This TCR was recovered from a man aged 18 to 29 in good health. Sequencing was performed on memory CD4+ T cells sorted from blood. Stated subset: CD45RA-negative fraction.

The CDR3 protein is CASSSRSAGGELFF. The CDR3, as DNA: TGTGCCAGCAGCTCTCGGAGCGCCGGCGGGGAGCTGTTTTTT. V gene TRBV7-2 combines with J gene TRBJ2-2; D not certain. CDR1 and CDR2 (germline): SGHTA, FQGNSA. V was pared by 4 bases and J by 7 bases, with 13 bases between. This CDR3 spans 14 amino acids.